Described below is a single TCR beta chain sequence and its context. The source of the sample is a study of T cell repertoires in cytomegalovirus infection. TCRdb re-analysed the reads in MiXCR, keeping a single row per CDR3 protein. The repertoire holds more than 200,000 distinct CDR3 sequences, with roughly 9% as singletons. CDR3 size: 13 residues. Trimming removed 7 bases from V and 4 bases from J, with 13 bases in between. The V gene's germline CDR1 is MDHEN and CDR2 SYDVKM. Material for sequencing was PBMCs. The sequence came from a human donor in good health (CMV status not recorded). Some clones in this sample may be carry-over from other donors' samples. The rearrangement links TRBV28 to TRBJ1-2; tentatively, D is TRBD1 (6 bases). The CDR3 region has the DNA TGTGCCAGCATTCCGGGGGCGGGCTATGGCTACACCTTC. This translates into CASIPGAGYGYTF.